The 16 T cell receptor beta chains reported below all come from one sample, sequenced in a study of blood T cell repertoires in COVID-19. Libraries were prepared by immunoSEQ multiplex PCR; TCRdb keeps only in-frame clonotypes and omits some of them. The sample shows around 130,000 clones, about four fifths of them seen only once. The sample was peripheral blood. These TCRs come from a human donor in a cohort sampled during active COVID-19.

The V and J genes are TRBV19 and TRBJ2-7; maybe TRBD2 (6 bases). V was pared by 1 base and J by 0 bases, with 7 bases between. CDR1 and CDR2 (germline): LNHDA, SQIVND (reference sequence). CDR3 length: 14 residues. CDR3 DNA: TGTGCCAGTAGTATAGGCGGGATCTCCTACGAGCAGTACTTC. Translation: CASSIGGISYEQYF.

The rearrangement joins TRBV29-1 to TRBJ2-7, with 9 nucleotides matching TRBD1. V was pared by 6 bases and J by 3 bases, with 3 bases of the junction left unmatched. Germline V gene data show CDR1 as SQVTM and CDR2 as ANQGSEA. This CDR3 spans 12 amino acids. The CDR3 loop reads CSVRDRVYEQYF. The DNA for the CDR3 is TGCAGCGTAAGGGACAGGGTCTACGAGCAGTACTTC.

The CDR3 is CASSDVGQGQETQYF. The CDR3 region has the DNA TGTGCCAGCAGTGATGTGGGACAGGGCCAAGAGACCCAGTACTTC. The chain uses TRBV6-1 and TRBJ2-5; 9 bases are a match to TRBD1. V shed 3 bases and J 1 base; nucleotides not matched to a gene: 3. CDR1 and CDR2 from the germline V gene are MNHNS and SASEGT. This CDR3 has 15 amino acids.

The chain has TRBV7-6 and TRBJ2-1; TRBD2 aligns across 12 bases. Germline CDR1 and CDR2: SGHVS and FNYEAQ. The CDR3 extends over 18 amino acids. Trimming cost V 5 bases and J 7 bases; bases outside gene matches: 15. DNA for the CDR3: TGTGCCAGCAGCCCTAGTCGGGGGCTAGCGGGGGGGCTAAATGAGCAGTTCTTC. This gives the protein CASSPSRGLAGGLNEQFF.

This clone was seen once. The chain employs TRBV3-1 (or the pseudogene TRBV3-2) and TRBJ2-7; 7 positions agree with TRBD1. Trimming removed 0 bases from V and 6 bases from J; junction bases left unmatched: 8. The CDR3 spans 15 residues. From germline, CDR1 is LGHDT and CDR2 YNNKEL (reference sequence). The CDR3 reads CASSQDLGQSAEQYF. The CDR3 DNA sequence: TGTGCCAGCAGCCAAGATTTGGGACAGTCCGCCGAGCAGTACTTC.

This clone was recorded only once. The chain has TRBV19 and TRBJ1-1; D ambiguous. The germline V gene encodes CDR1 LNHDA and CDR2 SQIVND (reference sequence). V shed 9 bases and J shed 6 bases, with 11 bases lying between them. The CDR3 has 11 amino acids. The CDR3 reads CASQQWAEAFF. CDR3 nucleotide sequence: TGTGCCAGCCAACAGTGGGCTGAAGCTTTCTTT.

The chain employs TRBV6-5 and TRBJ2-6; no reliable D call. The CDR3 has 14 residues. The germline V and J ends were trimmed by 5 bases and 3 bases, with 8 bases remaining between them. Germline assignment: CDR1 MNHEY and CDR2 SVGAGI. CDR3 sequence reads: CASSPPGGANVLTF. The CDR3 DNA sequence: TGTGCCAGCAGTCCCCCCGGTGGGGCCAACGTCCTGACTTTC.

The chain employs TRBV10-1 and TRBJ2-1; 11 bases line up with TRBD2. Germline V gives CDR1 WNHNN, CDR2 SYGVQD (reference sequence). Trimming cost V 4 bases and J 6 bases; bases outside gene matches: 8. There are 16 residues in the CDR3. CDR3 residues: CASSVLPSGGFNEQFF. In DNA, the CDR3 is TGCGCCAGCAGTGTCTTGCCTAGCGGGGGGTTCAATGAGCAGTTCTTC.

V usage is TRBV3-1 (or the pseudogene TRBV3-2) and J usage is TRBJ2-1; TRBD2 is a possible D gene (7 bases). This CDR3 has 12 residues. V dropped 8 bases and J dropped 13 bases, with 18 bases sitting between them. In germline, CDR1 is LGHDT, CDR2 YNNKEL (reference sequence). CDR3 sequence: CASSLGGAVQFF. The DNA of the CDR3 is TGTGCCAGCTCCCTTGGGGGGGCAGTCCAGTTCTTC.

The gene calls are TRBV12-3 or TRBV12-4 and TRBJ2-5; D may be TRBD1 (5 bases). V lost 3 bases, J lost 3 bases, and 8 bases lay in between. The CDR3 totals 13 residues. DNA for the CDR3: TGTGCCAGCAGTTTCACCAGGGAAGAGACCCAGTACTTC. This codes for CASSFTREETQYF.

This sequence joins TRBV5-1 and TRBJ1-1; 9 bases fit TRBD1. CDR1 is SGHRS and CDR2 is YFSETQ in the germline V gene. This CDR3 region has 14 residues. V was clipped by 4 bases and J by 2 bases; unmatched bases: 3. CDR3 sequence reads: CASSTTGGNTEAFF. CDR3 nucleotide sequence: TGCGCCAGCAGCACTACAGGGGGCAACACTGAAGCTTTCTTT.

The V gene is TRBV29-1, the J gene TRBJ1-2; D is unclear. V shed 3 bases and J shed 1 base, with 9 bases lying between them. The CDR3 contains 13 residues. CDR1 is SQVTM, CDR2 ANQGSEA, per germline. The CDR3 DNA follows: TGCAGCGTTGATGAGAGAGTTAACTATGGCTACACCTTC. This sequence encodes CSVDERVNYGYTF.

This clone occurred once. The chain uses TRBV11-2 and TRBJ1-4; no clear D. The CDR3 is made up of 16 amino acids. CDR1 SGHAT and CDR2 FQNNGV come from the germline V gene. V was trimmed by 1 base and J by 1 base, leaving 10 bases between them. The CDR3 reads CASSLALRVTNEKLFF. CDR3 in DNA: TGTGCCAGCAGCTTAGCACTCCGGGTAACTAATGAAAAACTGTTTTTT.

The chain uses TRBV6-5 and TRBJ1-1, with 10 bases lining up with TRBD1. CDR3 length: 14 residues. The V and J ends lost 4 bases and 4 bases, in that order; junction bases with no gene match: 3. Per the germline V gene, CDR1 is MNHEY and CDR2 is SVGAGI. CDR3 protein: CASSWDRGGTEAFF. The CDR3 DNA follows: TGTGCCAGCAGTTGGGACAGGGGTGGCACTGAAGCTTTCTTT.

This clone was recorded a few times. V is TRBV4-1 and J is TRBJ2-3; D may be TRBD1 (7 bases). The CDR3 covers 15 residues. Trimming stripped 0 bases from V and 5 bases from J, with 12 bases between. Germline loops: CDR1 MGHRA, CDR2 YSYEKL. The CDR3: CASSQDDQGGDTQYF. Written as DNA, the CDR3 is TGCGCCAGCAGCCAAGATGACCAGGGGGGAGATACGCAGTATTTT.

V is TRBV28 and J is TRBJ1-1; D not resolved. The germline V gene encodes CDR1 MDHEN and CDR2 SYDVKM. The CDR3 consists of 14 residues. Trimming stripped 6 bases from V and 6 bases from J, with 17 bases between. CDR3 sequence (DNA): TGTGCCAGCAGGGGAGGGCACCCTACACCTGAAGCTTTCTTT. Protein product: CASRGGHPTPEAFF. The whole variable domain, remainder taken from reference TRBV28 and TRBJ1-1, is DVKVTQSSRYLVKRTGEKVFLECVQDMDHENMFWYRQDPGLGLRLIYFSYDVKMKEKGDIPEGYSVSREKKERFSLILESASTNQTSMYLCASRGGHPTPEAFFGQGTRLTVV.